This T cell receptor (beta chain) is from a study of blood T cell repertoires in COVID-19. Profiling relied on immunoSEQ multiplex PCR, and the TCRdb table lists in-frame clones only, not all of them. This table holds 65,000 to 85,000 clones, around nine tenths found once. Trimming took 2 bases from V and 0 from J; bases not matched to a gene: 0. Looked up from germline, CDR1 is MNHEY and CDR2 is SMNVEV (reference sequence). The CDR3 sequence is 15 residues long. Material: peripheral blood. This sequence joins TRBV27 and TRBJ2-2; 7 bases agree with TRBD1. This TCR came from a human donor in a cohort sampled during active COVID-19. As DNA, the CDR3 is TGTGCCAGCAGTTTAGGGACAGCGAACACCGGGGAGCTGTTTTTT. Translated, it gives CASSLGTANTGELFF.